This entry features one TCR beta chain sequence. As yet, its antigen is unknown. This record belongs to a study of cytomegalovirus exposure and HLA in healthy donors. The approximately 120-subject validation cohort, separate from the roughly 670-subject first cohort, included the donors. Study-wide results and caveats: It was reportedly the case that the classifier diagnosed cytomegalovirus status with high specificity and sensitivity. In vitro confirmation showed three CMV-associated chains to be CMV antigen specific. The investigators catalogued 164 TCR beta chains as cytomegalovirus-associated.

The protocol was immunoSEQ multiplex PCR, while the TCRdb copy is restricted to in-frame clones and leaves out a portion. The sample holds 65,000 to 80,000 clones, 90% to 95% seen once. With 6 bases clipped from V and 3 bases from J, the junction kept 3 bases outside the gene matches. CDR3 length: 13 amino acids. From germline, CDR1 is ENHRY and CDR2 SYGVKD. The TCR comes from a woman younger than 35 in good health and CMV-seropositive. The sequencing sample was made of PBMCs. The chain carries TRBV10-3 and TRBJ2-7, with 9 bases matching TRBD1. CDR3 amino acids: CAISLDRGYEQYF. The CDR3 nucleotides read TGTGCCATCAGCCTGGACAGGGGCTACGAGCAGTACTTC.